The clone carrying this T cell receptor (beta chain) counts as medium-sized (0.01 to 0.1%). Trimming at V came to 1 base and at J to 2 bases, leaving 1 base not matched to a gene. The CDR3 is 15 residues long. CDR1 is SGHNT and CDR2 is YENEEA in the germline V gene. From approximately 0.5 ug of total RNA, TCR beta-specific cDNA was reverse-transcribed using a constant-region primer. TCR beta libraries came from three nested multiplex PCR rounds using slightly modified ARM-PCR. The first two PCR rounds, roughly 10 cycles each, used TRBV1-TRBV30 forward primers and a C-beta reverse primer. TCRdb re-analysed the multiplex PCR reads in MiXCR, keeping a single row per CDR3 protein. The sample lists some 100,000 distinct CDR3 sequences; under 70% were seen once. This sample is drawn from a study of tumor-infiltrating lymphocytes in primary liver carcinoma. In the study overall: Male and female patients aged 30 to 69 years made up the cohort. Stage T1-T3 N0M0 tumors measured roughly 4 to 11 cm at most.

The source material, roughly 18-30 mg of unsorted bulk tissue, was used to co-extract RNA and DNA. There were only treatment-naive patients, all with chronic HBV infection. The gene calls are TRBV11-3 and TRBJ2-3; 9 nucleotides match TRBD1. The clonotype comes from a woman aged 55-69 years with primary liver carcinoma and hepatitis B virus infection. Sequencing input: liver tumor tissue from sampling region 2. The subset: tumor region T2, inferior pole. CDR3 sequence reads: CASSLGTGDTDTQYF. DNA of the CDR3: TGTGCCAGCAGCTTAGGGACAGGGGACACAGATACGCAGTATTTT.